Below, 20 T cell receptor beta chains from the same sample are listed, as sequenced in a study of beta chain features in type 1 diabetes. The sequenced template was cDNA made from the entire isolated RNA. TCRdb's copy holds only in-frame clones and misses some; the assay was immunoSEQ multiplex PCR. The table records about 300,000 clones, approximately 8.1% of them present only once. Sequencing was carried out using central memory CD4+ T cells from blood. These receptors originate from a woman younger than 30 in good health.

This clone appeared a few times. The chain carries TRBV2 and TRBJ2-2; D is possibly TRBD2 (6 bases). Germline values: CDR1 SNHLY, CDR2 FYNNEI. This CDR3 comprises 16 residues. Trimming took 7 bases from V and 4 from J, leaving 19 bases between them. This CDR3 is CASTRRGPGLTGELFF. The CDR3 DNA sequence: TGTGCCAGCACGCGGAGGGGTCCGGGTCTCACCGGGGAGCTGTTTTTT.

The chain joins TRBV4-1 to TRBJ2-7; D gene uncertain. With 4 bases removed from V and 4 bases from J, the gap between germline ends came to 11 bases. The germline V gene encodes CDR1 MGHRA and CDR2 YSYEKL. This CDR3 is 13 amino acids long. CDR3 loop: CASSPTPVYEQYF. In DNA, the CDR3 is TGCGCCAGCAGCCCGACCCCCGTTTACGAGCAGTACTTC.

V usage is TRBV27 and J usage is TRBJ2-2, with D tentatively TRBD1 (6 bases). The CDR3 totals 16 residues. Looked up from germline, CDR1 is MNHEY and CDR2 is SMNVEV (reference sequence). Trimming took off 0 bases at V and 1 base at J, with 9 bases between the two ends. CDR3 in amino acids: CASSLSGQLNTGELFF. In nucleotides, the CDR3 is TGTGCCAGCAGTTTATCGGGACAATTGAACACCGGGGAGCTGTTTTTT.

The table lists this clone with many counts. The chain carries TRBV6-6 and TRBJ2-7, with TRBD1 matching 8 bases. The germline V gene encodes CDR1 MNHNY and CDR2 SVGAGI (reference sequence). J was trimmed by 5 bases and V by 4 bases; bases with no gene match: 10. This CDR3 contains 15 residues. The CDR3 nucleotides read TGTGCCAGCAGTTTCATCGACAGGGGTATGGACGAGCAGTACTTC. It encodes CASSFIDRGMDEQYF.

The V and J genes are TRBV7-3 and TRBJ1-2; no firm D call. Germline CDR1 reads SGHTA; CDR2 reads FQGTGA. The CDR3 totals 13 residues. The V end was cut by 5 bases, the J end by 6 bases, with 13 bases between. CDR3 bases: TGTGCCAGCAGCGCAAATCGCTTGGATGGCTACACCTTC. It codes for CASSANRLDGYTF.

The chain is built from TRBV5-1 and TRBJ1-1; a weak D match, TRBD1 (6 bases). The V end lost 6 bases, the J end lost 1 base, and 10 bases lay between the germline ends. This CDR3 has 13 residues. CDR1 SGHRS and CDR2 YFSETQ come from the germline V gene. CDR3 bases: TGCGCCAGCAAGAGGGGGGCGAACACTGAAGCTTTCTTT. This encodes CASKRGANTEAFF.

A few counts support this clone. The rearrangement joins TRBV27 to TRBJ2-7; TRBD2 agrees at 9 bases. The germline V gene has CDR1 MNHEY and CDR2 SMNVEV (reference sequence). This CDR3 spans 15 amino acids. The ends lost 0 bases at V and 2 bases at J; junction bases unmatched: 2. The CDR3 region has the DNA TGTGCCAGCAGTTTATCTGCGGGGGGGCCCTACGAGCAGTACTTC. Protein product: CASSLSAGGPYEQYF.

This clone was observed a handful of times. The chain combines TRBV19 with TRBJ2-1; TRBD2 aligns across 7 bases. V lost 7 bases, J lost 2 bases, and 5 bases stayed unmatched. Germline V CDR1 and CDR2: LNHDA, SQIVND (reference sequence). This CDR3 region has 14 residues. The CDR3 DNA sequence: TGTGCCAGTACGCCGGGACTACCCTACAATGAGCAGTTCTTC. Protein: CASTPGLPYNEQFF.

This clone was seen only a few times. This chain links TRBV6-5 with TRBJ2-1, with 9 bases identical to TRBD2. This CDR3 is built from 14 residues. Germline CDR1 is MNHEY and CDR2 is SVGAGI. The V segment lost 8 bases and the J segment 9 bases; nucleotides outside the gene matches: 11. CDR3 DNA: TGTGCCAGCCCCCGGCGGGAGGGCCTCATTGAGCAGTTCTTC. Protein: CASPRREGLIEQFF.

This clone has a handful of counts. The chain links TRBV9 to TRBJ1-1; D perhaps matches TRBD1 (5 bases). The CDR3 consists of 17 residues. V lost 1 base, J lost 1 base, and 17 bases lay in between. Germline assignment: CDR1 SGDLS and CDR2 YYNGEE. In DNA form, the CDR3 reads TGTGCCAGCAGCGTATTTCCCAGGGATTGGCAGAACACTGAAGCTTTCTTT. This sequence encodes CASSVFPRDWQNTEAFF.

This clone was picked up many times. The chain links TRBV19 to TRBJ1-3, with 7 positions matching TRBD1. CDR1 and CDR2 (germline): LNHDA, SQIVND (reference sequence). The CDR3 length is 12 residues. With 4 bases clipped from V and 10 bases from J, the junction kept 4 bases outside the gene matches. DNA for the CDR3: TGTGCCAGTAGTACCCTACAGGGGACCATATATTTT. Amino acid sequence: CASSTLQGTIYF.

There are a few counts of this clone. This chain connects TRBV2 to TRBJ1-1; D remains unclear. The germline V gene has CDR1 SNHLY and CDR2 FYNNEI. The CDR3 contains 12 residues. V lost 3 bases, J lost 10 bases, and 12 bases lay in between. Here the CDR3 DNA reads TGTGCCAGCAGTGACGTAGTAGGGCGAGCTTTCTTT. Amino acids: CASSDVVGRAFF.

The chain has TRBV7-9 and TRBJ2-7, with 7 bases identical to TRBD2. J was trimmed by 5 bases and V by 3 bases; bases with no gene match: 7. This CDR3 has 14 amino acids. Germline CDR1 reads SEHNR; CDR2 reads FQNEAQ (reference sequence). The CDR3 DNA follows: TGTGCCAGCAGCTTTGCGGGGGATTGGGACGAGCAGTACTTC. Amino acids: CASSFAGDWDEQYF.

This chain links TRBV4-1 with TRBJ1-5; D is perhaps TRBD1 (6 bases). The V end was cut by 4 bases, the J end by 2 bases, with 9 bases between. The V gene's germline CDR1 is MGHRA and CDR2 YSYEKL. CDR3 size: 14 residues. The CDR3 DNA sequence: TGCGCCAGCAGCCCAACAGGGCGCAATCAGCCCCAGCATTTT. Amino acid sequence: CASSPTGRNQPQHF.

Here the CDR3 reads CASSPMMQGARETQYF. In DNA, the CDR3 is TGTGCCAGCTCACCTATGATGCAGGGGGCACGAGAGACCCAGTACTTC. The chain uses TRBV18 and TRBJ2-5; TRBD1 agrees at 8 bases. Germline loops: CDR1 KGHSH, CDR2 LQKENI. The CDR3 is made up of 16 amino acids. After removal of 3 bases from V and 4 bases from J, the junction contained 10 bases not matched to a gene. The full variable domain, rest sourced from reference TRBV18 and TRBJ2-5, is NAGVMQNPRHLVRRRGQEARLRCSPMKGHSHVYWYRQLPEEGLKFMVYLQKENIIDESGMPKERFSAEFPKEGPSILRIQQVVRGDSAAYFCASSPMMQGARETQYFGPGTRLLVL.

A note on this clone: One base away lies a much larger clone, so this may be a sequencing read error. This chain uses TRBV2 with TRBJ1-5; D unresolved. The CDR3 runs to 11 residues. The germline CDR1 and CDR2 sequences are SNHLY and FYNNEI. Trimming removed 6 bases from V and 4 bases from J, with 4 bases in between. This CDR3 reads CASRVNQPQHF. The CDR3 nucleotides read TGTGCCAGCAGGGTTAATCAGCCCCAGCATTTT.

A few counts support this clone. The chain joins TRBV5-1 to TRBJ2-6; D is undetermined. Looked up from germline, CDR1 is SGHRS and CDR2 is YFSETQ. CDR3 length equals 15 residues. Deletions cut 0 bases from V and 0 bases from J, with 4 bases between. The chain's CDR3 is CASSLVVSGANVLTF. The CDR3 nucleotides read TGCGCCAGCAGCTTGGTGGTCTCTGGGGCCAACGTCCTGACTTTC.

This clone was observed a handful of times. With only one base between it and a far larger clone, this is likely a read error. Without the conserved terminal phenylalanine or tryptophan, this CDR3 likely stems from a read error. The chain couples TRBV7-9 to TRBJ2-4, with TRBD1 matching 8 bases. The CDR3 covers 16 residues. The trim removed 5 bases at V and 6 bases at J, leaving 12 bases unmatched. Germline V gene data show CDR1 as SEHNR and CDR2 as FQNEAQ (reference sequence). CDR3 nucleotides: TGTGCCAGCAGCCCCCAGACAGGGGAGTTCGGAAACATTCAGTACTCC. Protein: CASSPQTGEFGNIQYS.

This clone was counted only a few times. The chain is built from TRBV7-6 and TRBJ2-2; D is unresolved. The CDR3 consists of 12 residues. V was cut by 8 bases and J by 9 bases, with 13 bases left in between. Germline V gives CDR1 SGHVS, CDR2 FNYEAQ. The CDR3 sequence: CASSLSPRELFF. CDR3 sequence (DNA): TGTGCCAGCTCCCTCTCCCCCCGGGAGCTGTTTTTT.

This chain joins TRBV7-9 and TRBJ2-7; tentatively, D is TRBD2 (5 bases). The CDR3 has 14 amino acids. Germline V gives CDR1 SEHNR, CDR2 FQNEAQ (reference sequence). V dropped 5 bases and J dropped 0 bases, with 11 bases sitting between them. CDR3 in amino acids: CASSVTGNSYEQYF. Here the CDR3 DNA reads TGTGCCAGCAGCGTGACGGGAAACTCCTACGAGCAGTACTTC.